This T cell receptor (beta chain) appears in the sequencing data of a study of blood T cell repertoires in COVID-19. Assay: immunoSEQ multiplex PCR; the TCRdb copy retains only in-frame clones and omits some. In the table there are fewer than 400,000 clones, about 83% of which are singletons. Between the trimmed V and J ends, which lost 1 base and 5 bases, there was a span of 17 bases. The CDR3 sequence is 17 residues long. Germline-derived CDR1 and CDR2 are SEHNR and FQNEAQ (reference sequence). This TCR was sampled from a woman between 50 and 59 years old who had recovered from COVID-19. The V call is TRBV7-9, the J call TRBJ1-4, with D possibly TRBD1 on 5 matching bases. The sample consisted of PBMCs or T cells enriched from blood (not recorded which). CDR3 nucleotides: TGTGCCAGCAGCTTAGAAAGGGGAAGTAAGTGGAATGAAAAACTGTTTTTT. Its translation: CASSLERGSKWNEKLFF.